This T cell receptor beta chain came from a study of memory CD4+ T cells and cytomegalovirus serostatus (dated by TCRdb to the late 2010s). Study-wide context: The cohort included some 35 healthy adults from Belgium, of whom 9 were CMV seropositive and about 25 were CMV seronegative. To replicate a published TCR-based CMV serostatus classifier, the researchers sequenced the CD4+ memory TCRbeta repertoires of a Belgian cohort whose cytomegalovirus serostatus was known.

A FACSAria II was used to sort memory CD4+ T cells, defined as single viable CD3+CD4+CD8-CD45RO+ cells. CMV serostatus was determined with a Roche Elecsys assay detecting serum IgG against CMV pp150, pp28, p38 and p52. Following thawing, total CD4+ T cells were enriched through positive selection using CD4 magnetic microbeads. The samples came from a different study that was designed specifically to examine the CD4+ T cell memory repertoire. Peripheral blood mononuclear cells were isolated and cryopreserved according to standard operating procedures, and serum was kept at -80 degrees C. The staining relied on CD3-PerCP (BW264/56), CD4-APC (RPA-T4), CD45RO-PE (UCHT1) and CD8-Pacific Orange (3B5) antibodies, and Sytox blue was used to exclude non-viable cells. The full study reports these points: The results were read as suggesting that the CMV-associated TCR signature is, for the most part, present in the CD4+ memory repertoire. Of around 160 previously reported CMV-associated TCRbeta sequences, around 67 appeared in the CD4+ memory repertoires, each in one to five individuals. The original-framework classifier achieved a median bootstrapped AUC of almost 0.97 with a 95% CI of 0.76-1.00 on the Belgian cohort. Only CD4+CD45RO+ memory cells were sequenced, unlike the original study, which covered naive and memory CD4+ and CD8+ populations. CMV serostatus prediction reached a median bootstrapped AUC of about 0.94 with the original framework and 0.91 with a US-trained random forest.

Comments on this clone: Its cognate antigen has yet to be identified. No qualities accompany the bases; no much larger clone lies one base away.

The Quick-DNA Microprep Kit was used to extract genomic DNA from the sorted cells. Amplification of TCRbeta DNA was done with the immunoSEQ hsTCRbeta kit, following the protocol from the manufacturer. TCRbeta libraries were sequenced on an Illumina MiSeq instrument. The paper's data handling went like this. After out-of-frame sequences were removed, 2,204,828 distinct TCRbeta sequences remained, averaging around 70,000 per individual. Each individual was scored using the number of roughly 150 previously reported CMV-associated TCRbeta sequences that the individual carried and the total number of productive distinct TCRbeta sequences. A beta-binomial model was reimplemented in Python, and scikit-learn random forests with default parameters were trained on data from the US cohort. Classifier performance on the Belgian cohort was reported as the median AUC with percentile confidence intervals calculated over 10,000 bootstrap iterations. The clones in this table, taken by TCRdb from immuneACCESS, are in-frame only. Not every clone is retained; where verified, under half of the shortfall comes from an unresolved V gene, and the cause of the rest is unknown. V, J and clone size are those of that table, while D and trimming were read from the DNA. Within this sample are about 40,000 clones, with 79% of them counted one time only. Approximately 0.81% of the sample rests with the top ten.

Trimming accounts for 0 bases at V and 0 bases at J, while the number of junction bases matched to no gene is 10. The germline V gene supplies CDR1 SGHRS and CDR2 YFSETQ. The CDR3 contains 18 residues, cysteine and phenylalanine counted. Of the read, only the CDR3 DNA is kept; its 54 bases are in frame from base 1. The chain links TRBV5-1 with TRBJ1-1, with TRBD1 identical over 8 junction bases. The TCR originated in an adult in good health and CMV-seronegative. Specimen: memory CD4+ T cells from blood. The DNA is TGCGCCAGCAGCTTGGAGGCCCCCGGGACAGGCATGAACACTGAAGCTTTCTTT. This encodes CASSLEAPGTGMNTEAFF.